A single sample is the source of the 5 T cell receptor beta chains below, sequenced in a study of T cells in Graves' hyperthyroidism and ophthalmopathy. RNA transcripts were the template for amplifying TCR beta CDR3 regions. HTBI primers were employed in a first-round RT-PCR of the TCR CDR3. TCRdb reprocessed the multiplex PCR reads via MiXCR and lists one record per CDR3 protein. The table records more than 500,000 distinct CDR3 sequences, around 46% of them present only once. The sequenced material came from peripheral blood or thyroid tissue (not recorded which). Receptor source: an adult woman with Graves' disease, either hyperthyroidism or ophthalmopathy (not recorded which).

The chain is built from TRBV29-1 and TRBJ2-7; D not resolved. Germline V gives CDR1 SQVTM, CDR2 ANQGSEA. Trimming took off 5 bases at V and 4 bases at J, with 18 bases between the two ends. This CDR3 region has 14 residues. CDR3 loop: CSVCRRSSTYEQYF. The CDR3, as DNA: TGCAGCGTTTGTAGAAGGTCCTCAACTTACGAGCAGTACTTC.

In its sample, this clonotype was seen a few times. No conserved phenylalanine or tryptophan is present at the end of the CDR3, so a read error is the likely explanation. The DNA is left out, because the CDR3 cannot be placed on it with certainty; the CDR3 is given as TCRdb lists it. J is TRBJ1-1 and V is TRBV7-8. Both ends counted, the CDR3 spans 8 residues. Germline CDR1 SGHVS, CDR2 FQNEAQ. This CDR3 is CASSLALA.

This sequence joins TRBV29-1 and TRBJ2-7; 12 bases agree with TRBD2. Germline CDR1 reads SQVTM; CDR2 reads ANQGSEA. Losses at the gene ends were 7 bases for V and 5 bases for J; bases not matched to a gene: 6. The CDR3 runs 13 residues. The CDR3 protein is CSAGLAGIDEQYF. CDR3 bases: TGCAGCGCAGGACTAGCGGGAATTGACGAGCAGTACTTC.

CDR3 region: CASSPKDRSNVLTF. CDR3 bases: TGTGCCAGCAGCCCGAAGGACAGGTCCAACGTCCTGACTTTC. The chain is built from TRBV7-2 and TRBJ2-6, with 7 bases identical to TRBD1. CDR3 size: 14 residues. The germline gives CDR1 SGHTA, CDR2 FQGNSA. V gave up 5 bases and J gave up 8 bases; unmatched junction bases: 6.

This clonotype was found once. The chain employs TRBV5-8 and TRBJ1-2, with 8 bases lining up with TRBD1. Trimming took 2 bases from V and 2 from J; bases not matched to a gene: 5. The CDR3 extends over 15 amino acids. The germline CDR1 and CDR2 sequences are SGHTS and YDEGEE. In DNA form, the CDR3 reads TGTGCCAGCAGCTTCTCAGGGGGCGCAAACTATGGCTACACCTTC. As protein: CASSFSGGANYGYTF.